Listed here are 9 T cell receptor beta chains from one sample, sequenced in a study of control samples from healthy donors and cancer patients. The method was immunoSEQ multiplex PCR; TCRdb's version includes in-frame clones alone and lacks a portion of them. Among 110,000 or so clones listed, 80% to 90% were seen once. Material: blood. The receptors were sampled from a man aged 50-60 years in good health.

This clone has only one observation. V is TRBV20-1 and J is TRBJ2-1, with 9 nucleotides matching TRBD2. This CDR3 spans 14 amino acids. Germline values: CDR1 DFQATT, CDR2 SNEGSKA (reference sequence). V shed 3 bases, J shed 10 bases, and the junction held 10 bases outside the gene matches. In nucleotides, the CDR3 is TGCAGTGCTAGTCCGGGCGGGGGGGCCCCCGAGCAGTTCTTC. This codes for CSASPGGGAPEQFF.

The chain recombines TRBV6-2 or TRBV6-3 with TRBJ1-6; 7 bases agree with TRBD1. Per germline, CDR1 MNHEY and CDR2 SVGEGT. The V gene end was trimmed by 4 bases and the J gene end by 4 bases; junction bases not matched to a gene: 7. The CDR3 runs 16 residues. This CDR3 is CASSFTGTAYNSPLHF. Here the CDR3 DNA reads TGTGCCAGCAGTTTTACTGGGACAGCGTATAATTCACCCCTCCACTTT.

The chain employs TRBV6-6 and TRBJ1-4; D is perhaps TRBD1 (5 bases). CDR1 and CDR2 (germline): MNHNY, SVGAGI (reference sequence). The CDR3 contains 14 residues. V lost 2 bases and J 7 bases, leaving 11 bases between the germline ends. CDR3 sequence: CASSYGQGGEKLFF. CDR3 sequence (DNA): TGTGCCAGCAGTTACGGGCAGGGAGGTGAAAAACTGTTTTTT.

The chain uses TRBV6-2 or TRBV6-3 and TRBJ2-4, with 11 bases matching TRBD2. The CDR3 is 15 residues long. V was clipped by 4 bases and J by 7 bases; unmatched bases: 6. Germline assignment: CDR1 MNHEY and CDR2 SVGEGT. In DNA form, the CDR3 reads TGTGCCAGCAGTTTTAGCGGGGGGGCTGGGAACATTCAGTACTTC. As protein: CASSFSGGAGNIQYF.

This clone has a single count. V is TRBV10-3 and J is TRBJ1-2, with no clear D. The germline CDR1 and CDR2 sequences are ENHRY and SYGVKD. V shed 2 bases and J shed 0 bases, with 4 bases lying between them. The CDR3 is 13 amino acids. The CDR3 DNA reads as TGTGCCATCAGTGAGGCAGCTAACTATGGCTACACCTTC. Translated, it gives CAISEAANYGYTF.

The chain employs TRBV30 and TRBJ1-3; D remains unclear. The V end was cut by 1 base, the J end by 0 bases, with 7 bases between. CDR3 size: 14 residues. The germline V gene encodes CDR1 GTSNPN and CDR2 SVGIG (reference sequence). The CDR3 DNA reads TGTGCCTGGAGTGGACGGAGCTCTGGAAACACCATATATTTT. This encodes CAWSGRSSGNTIYF.

The chain links TRBV5-1 to TRBJ1-4, with D perhaps matching TRBD1 (6 bases). From germline, CDR1 is SGHRS and CDR2 YFSETQ. The CDR3 has 14 residues. The V end was cut by 2 bases, the J end by 7 bases, with 12 bases between. The DNA of the CDR3 is TGCGCCAGCAGCTTACAGGGAGAGGGTGAAAAACTGTTTTTT. Amino acids: CASSLQGEGEKLFF.

The gene calls are TRBV7-2 and TRBJ2-5, with no clear D. V lost 3 bases and J lost 2, with 7 bases in between. From germline, CDR1 is SGHTA and CDR2 FQGNSA. This CDR3 contains 13 residues. CDR3 sequence: CASSFGLQETQYF. The CDR3 DNA follows: TGTGCCAGCAGCTTCGGATTGCAAGAGACCCAGTACTTC.

The V gene is TRBV6-6, the J gene TRBJ1-6; 8 bases align to TRBD1. The length of the CDR3 is 13 residues. V trimming: 10 bases; J trimming: 5 bases; junction bases outside the gene matches: 4. Germline assignment: CDR1 MNHNY and CDR2 SVGAGI (reference sequence). Here the CDR3 DNA reads TGTGCCACAGGGGGCGGGAATAATTCACCCCTCCACTTT. Translated, it gives CATGGGNNSPLHF.